This T cell receptor beta chain comes out of a study of T-cell reconstitution after alpha-beta-depleted transplantation in children. There are 15 residues in the CDR3. Looked up from germline, CDR1 is SGHRS and CDR2 is YFSETQ. Trimming took 6 bases from V and 2 from J, leaving 16 bases between them. Unique molecular identifiers were used in preparing the TCRbeta library. TCRdb fed the PCR reads into MiXCR, producing one record per CDR3 protein. The data hold 490,000 or so distinct CDR3 sequences, with approximately 12% observed a single time. At least ten counts were recorded for this clonotype. This TCR was recovered from a human donor who donated a stem cell graft to a child with combined immunodeficiency. The sample consisted of PBMCs from the stem cell graft donor, taken from the stem cell graft. The chain uses TRBV5-1 and TRBJ2-3; D is perhaps TRBD2 (6 bases). The CDR3 coding sequence is TGCGCCAGCACCCGGGACTTCCCAAACACAGATACGCAGTATTTT. Its translation: CASTRDFPNTDTQYF.